The 4 T cell receptor beta chains below all came from one sample that was sequenced in a study of early T cells in non-severe SARS-CoV-2 infection. Each CDR3 protein gets one entry after TCRdb re-called the 5' RACE reads with MiXCR. The sample carries fewer than 65,000 distinct CDR3 sequences, roughly a tenth recorded once. Specimen: whole blood. These receptors were obtained from an adult who was a healthcare worker with PCR-confirmed SARS-CoV-2 infection or an uninfected control (not recorded which).

This clonotype was observed a handful of times. The gene calls are TRBV7-6 and TRBJ2-3; D might be TRBD1 (5 bases). CDR1 SGHVS and CDR2 FNYEAQ come from the germline V gene. The CDR3 is made up of 16 amino acids. V was pared by 4 bases and J by 2 bases, with 16 bases between. The CDR3 DNA sequence: TGTGCCAGCAGCTCTCAGGGTGGGCGGATCACAGATACGCAGTATTTT. Translated: CASSSQGGRITDTQYF. Based on the CDR3 plus reference TRBV7-6 and TRBJ2-3, the full variable domain is GAGVSQSPRYKVTKRGQDVALRCDPISGHVSLYWYRQALGQGPEFLTYFNYEAQQDKSGLPNDRFSAERPEGSISTLTIQRTEQRDSAMYRCASSSQGGRITDTQYFGPGTRLTVL.

This clonotype was detected many times. The chain links TRBV9 to TRBJ1-6; the match to TRBD1 covers 9 bases. This CDR3 has 15 amino acids. The V and J ends lost 2 bases and 6 bases, in that order; junction bases with no gene match: 3. Looked up from germline, CDR1 is SGDLS and CDR2 is YYNGEE. CDR3 in amino acids: CASSVTGGSNSPLHF. The CDR3 nucleotides read TGTGCCAGCAGCGTTACAGGGGGCAGTAATTCACCCCTCCACTTT.

The V and J genes are TRBV7-9 and TRBJ1-2; 7 positions match TRBD1. Germline CDR1 and CDR2: SEHNR and FQNEAQ (reference sequence). The CDR3 length is 14 residues. The trim removed 5 bases at V and 4 bases at J, leaving 7 bases unmatched. The CDR3 bases are TGTGCCAGCAGCGGGAGGGGGCTGCTCTATGGCTACACCTTC. Amino acid sequence: CASSGRGLLYGYTF.

By share of the sample, this clonotype is medium-sized. The chain employs TRBV12-3 or TRBV12-4 and TRBJ2-1; TRBD2 matches 14 bases. CDR3 length: 17 amino acids. V lost 0 bases and J lost 7; bases outside the gene matches: 5. In DNA, the CDR3 is TGTGCCAGCAGTTTAGCGGGACTAGCGGGGGACTGGAATGAGCAGTTCTTC. This sequence encodes CASSLAGLAGDWNEQFF.